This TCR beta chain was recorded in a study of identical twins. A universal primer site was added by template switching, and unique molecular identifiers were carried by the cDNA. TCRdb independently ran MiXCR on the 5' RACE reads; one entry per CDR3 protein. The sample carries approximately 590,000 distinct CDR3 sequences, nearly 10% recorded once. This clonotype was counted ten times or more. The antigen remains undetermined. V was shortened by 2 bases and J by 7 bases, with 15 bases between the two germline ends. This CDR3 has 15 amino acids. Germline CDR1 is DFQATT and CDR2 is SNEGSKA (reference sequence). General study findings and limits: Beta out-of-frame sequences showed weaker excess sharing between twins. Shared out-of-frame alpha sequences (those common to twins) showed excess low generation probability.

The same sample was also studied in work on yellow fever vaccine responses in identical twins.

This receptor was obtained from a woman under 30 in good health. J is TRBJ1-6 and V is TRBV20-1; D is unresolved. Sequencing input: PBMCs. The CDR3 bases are TGCAGTGCTAGACGGGGTCCTGAGTCGAATTCACCCCTCCACTTT. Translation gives CSARRGPESNSPLHF.